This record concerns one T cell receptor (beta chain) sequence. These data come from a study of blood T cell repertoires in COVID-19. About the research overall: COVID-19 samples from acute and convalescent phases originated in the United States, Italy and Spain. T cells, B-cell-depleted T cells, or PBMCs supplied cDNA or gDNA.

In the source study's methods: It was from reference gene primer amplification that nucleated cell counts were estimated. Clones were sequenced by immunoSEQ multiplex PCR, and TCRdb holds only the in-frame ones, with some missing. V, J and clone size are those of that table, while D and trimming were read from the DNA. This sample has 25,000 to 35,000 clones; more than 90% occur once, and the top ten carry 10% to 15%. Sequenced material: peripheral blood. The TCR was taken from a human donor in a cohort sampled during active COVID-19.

The CDR3 spells CASREHPYEQYF. CDR3 bases: TGTGCCTCACGGGAGCATCCCTACGAGCAGTACTTC. The chain carries TRBV28 and TRBJ2-7; perhaps TRBD2 as D (6 bases). Trimming pared 11 bases from V and 2 bases from J, leaving 13 bases between. The CDR3 length is 12 residues. Germline CDR1 is MDHEN and CDR2 is SYDVKM.